The present entry profiles one T cell receptor (beta chain) with its context. Germline CDR1 reads SEHNR; CDR2 reads FQNEAQ (reference sequence). The V segment lost 0 bases and the J segment 5 bases; nucleotides outside the gene matches: 7. The length of the CDR3 is 17 residues. Data came from immunoSEQ multiplex PCR; TCRdb stores just in-frame clones and leaves some out. Among some 86,000 clones, 93% were seen once, and the ten largest hold around 3.3%. This entry belongs to a study of cytomegalovirus exposure and HLA in healthy donors. The approximately 120-subject validation cohort, separate from the approximately 670-subject first cohort, included the donors.

The source material was PBMCs. The receptor's source is a woman under 40 in good health and CMV-seronegative. The chain uses TRBV7-9 and TRBJ2-5; 12 positions match TRBD2. CDR3 amino acids: CASSLATTSGSYETQYF. In DNA form, the CDR3 reads TGTGCCAGCAGCTTAGCGACGACTAGCGGGAGTTACGAGACCCAGTACTTC.